This is a list of T cell receptor beta chains from one sample in a study of T cell repertoires in cytomegalovirus infection. TCRdb re-analysed the reads in MiXCR, keeping a single row per CDR3 protein. The profile shows fewer than 350,000 distinct CDR3 sequences, about 28% of them singletons. Their antigen targets remain unknown. The specimen was cultured PBMCs, collected from culture after CMV antigen stimulation. All receptors derive from a human donor in good health (CMV status not recorded). Some clones in this sample may be carry-over from other donors' samples. Each CDR3 is given with its conserved first and last residue. The D gene is left open where the match is weak. A clone size is listed for some rows: how often the clone was seen (once, few, many), or a class if it is expanded.

j_call clone_size d_call v_call cdr3_nt cdr3_aa
TRBJ1-1 . TRBD1 TRBV7-6 TGTGCCAGCAGCTTCCGGGACAGTACACCTGAAGCTTTCTTT CASSFRDSTPEAFF
TRBJ1-1 . . TRBV12-3/TRBV12-4 TGTGCCAGCAGTTTAAGGAGGGGGACTGAAGCTTTCTTT CASSLRRGTEAFF
TRBJ2-6 . TRBD2 TRBV6-5 TGTGCCAGCAGGACCCTGGGGGGGGGGGCCAACGTCCTGACTTTC CASRTLGGGANVLTF
TRBJ2-2 . . TRBV10-3 TGTGCCATCAGCGCCCTTGTCGCACAGGACACCGGGGAGCTGTTTTTT CAISALVAQDTGELFF
TRBJ1-4 few . TRBV7-9 TGTGCCAGCAGCTTATCGTCAGGGGATAATGAAAAACTGTTTTTT CASSLSSGDNEKLFF
TRBJ1-5 . . TRBV20-1 TGCAGTGCTGGACGACAGCACAGCAATCAGCCCCAGCATTTT CSAGRQHSNQPQHF
TRBJ1-1 . . TRBV28 TGTGCCAGCAGATTACAGGGCTTGGGAGCTTTCTTT CASRLQGLGAFF
TRBJ2-2 few TRBD2 TRBV20-1 TGCAGTGCTAGAACTAGCGAAAACACCGGGGAGCTGTTTTTT CSARTSENTGELFF
TRBJ1-6 few TRBD1 TRBV5-5 TGTGCCAGCAGCTTGGTGGGGACAGTCGGATCGGCCCTCCACTTT CASSLVGTVGSALHF
TRBJ1-1 . TRBD1 TRBV3-1 TGTGCCAGCAGCCGCACGGGGCAGGGGGTCCCTGAAGCTTTCTTT CASSRTGQGVPEAFF
TRBJ2-3 . TRBD2 TRBV12-3/TRBV12-4 TGTGCCAGCAGTTCCCGGGGAGCGGGGGGCACAGATACGCAGTATTTT CASSSRGAGGTDTQYF
TRBJ1-2 few . TRBV6-5 TGTGCCAGCAGTTACTCGTCCGGGGAGGCGTATAACTATGGCTACACCTTC CASSYSSGEAYNYGYTF
TRBJ2-3 . . TRBV10-3 TGTGCCATCAGTGTTAGGGAATCGGCGCAGTATTTT CAISVRESAQYF
TRBJ2-1 . . TRBV27 TGTGCCAGCAGGGTTACGGGGGCTTACAATGAGCAGTTCTTC CASRVTGAYNEQFF
TRBJ1-1 many TRBD1 TRBV12-3/TRBV12-4 TGTGCCAGCAGTTTGGACAGGGGGGTCTCTGAAGCTTTCTTT CASSLDRGVSEAFF
TRBJ2-7 . . TRBV28 TGTGCCAGCAACACTCTGTGGGAGGTAAGCTCCTACGAGCAGTACTTC CASNTLWEVSSYEQYF
TRBJ2-3 . . TRBV7-9 TGTGCCAGCAGCACCTACAGTTCAGATACGCAGTATTTT CASSTYSSDTQYF
TRBJ2-2 . TRBD1 TRBV6-2/TRBV6-3 TGTGCCAGCAGTTACAGCAGGGGGCCGAACACCGGGGAGCTGTTTTTT CASSYSRGPNTGELFF
TRBJ1-4 . . TRBV18 TGTGCCAGCTCACCACAGGGGCGAGGAGAAAAACTGTTTTTT CASSPQGRGEKLFF
TRBJ2-1 . TRBD2 TRBV29-1 TGCAGCGTTGAAGATCAGAGCGGGAGGGCCTATGAGCAGTTCTTC CSVEDQSGRAYEQFF
TRBJ2-1 few . TRBV19 TGTGCCAGTAGTACAGGGACCTACAATGAGCAGTTCTTC CASSTGTYNEQFF
TRBJ2-5 . TRBD2 TRBV7-8 TGTGCCAGCAGCTTCAGATGGGGGGGAGAGACCCAGTACTTC CASSFRWGGETQYF
TRBJ2-2 few TRBD2 TRBV12-3/TRBV12-4 TGTGCCAGCAGTTTTGCGGGGGGGCCAACCGGGGAGCTGTTTTTT CASSFAGGPTGELFF
TRBJ1-1 . . TRBV6-6 TGTGCCAGCAGCCTCGACCCTCCAGGGACTGAAGCTTTCTTT CASSLDPPGTEAFF
TRBJ2-7 . . TRBV5-6 TGTGCCAGCAGCTACGACAGCAGCGGGTACGAGCAGTACTTC CASSYDSSGYEQYF
TRBJ2-7 . . TRBV6-6 TGTGCCAGCGCCCGGACAAGCCCTAAAGAGCAGTACTTC CASARTSPKEQYF